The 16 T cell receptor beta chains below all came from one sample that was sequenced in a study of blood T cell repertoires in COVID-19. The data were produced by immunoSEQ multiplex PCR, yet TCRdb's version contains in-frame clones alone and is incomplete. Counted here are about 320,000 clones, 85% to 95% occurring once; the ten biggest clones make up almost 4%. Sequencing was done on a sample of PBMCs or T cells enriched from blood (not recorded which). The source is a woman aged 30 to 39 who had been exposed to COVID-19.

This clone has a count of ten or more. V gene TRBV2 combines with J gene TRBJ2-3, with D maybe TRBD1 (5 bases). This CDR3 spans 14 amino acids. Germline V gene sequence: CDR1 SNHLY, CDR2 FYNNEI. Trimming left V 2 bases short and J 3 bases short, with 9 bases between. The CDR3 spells CASSERGLTDTQYF. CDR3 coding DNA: TGTGCCAGCAGTGAAAGGGGTCTTACAGATACGCAGTATTTT.

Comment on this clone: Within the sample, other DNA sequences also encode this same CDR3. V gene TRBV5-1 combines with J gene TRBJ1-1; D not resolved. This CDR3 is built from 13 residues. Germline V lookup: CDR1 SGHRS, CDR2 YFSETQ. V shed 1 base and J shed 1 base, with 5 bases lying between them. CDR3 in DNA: TGCGCCAGCAGCTTGAGAGGGAACACTGAAGCTTTCTTT. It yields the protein CASSLRGNTEAFF.

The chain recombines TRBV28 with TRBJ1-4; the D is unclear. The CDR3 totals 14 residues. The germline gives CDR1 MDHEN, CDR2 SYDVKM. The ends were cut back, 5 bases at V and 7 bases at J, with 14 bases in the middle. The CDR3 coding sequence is TGTGCCAGCAGTCTTGCAGGTAGCGGTGAAAAACTGTTTTTT. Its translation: CASSLAGSGEKLFF.

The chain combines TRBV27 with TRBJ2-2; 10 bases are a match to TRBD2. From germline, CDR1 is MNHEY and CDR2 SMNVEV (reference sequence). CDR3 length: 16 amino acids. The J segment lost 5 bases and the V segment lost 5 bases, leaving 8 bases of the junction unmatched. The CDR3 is CASSSSGGEWTGELFF. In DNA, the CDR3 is TGTGCCAGCAGTAGCAGCGGGGGGGAGTGGACCGGGGAGCTGTTTTTT.

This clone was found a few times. The CDR3 bases are TGTGCCAGCAGCTCGGAAGGGGACCGGGAGAATGAGCAGTTCTTC. Amino acid sequence: CASSSEGDRENEQFF. The V and J genes are TRBV5-6 and TRBJ2-1; TRBD2 is a possible D gene (6 bases). V was trimmed by 3 bases and J by 7 bases, leaving 17 bases between them. The CDR3 spans 15 residues. Germline V gene sequence: CDR1 SGHDT, CDR2 YYEEEE.

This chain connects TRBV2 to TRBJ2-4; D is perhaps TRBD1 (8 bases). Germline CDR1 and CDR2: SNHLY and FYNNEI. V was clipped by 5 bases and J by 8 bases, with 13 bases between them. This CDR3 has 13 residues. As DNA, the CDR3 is TGTGCCAGCAGTAACACAGGGGGGGACATTCAGTACTTC. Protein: CASSNTGGDIQYF.

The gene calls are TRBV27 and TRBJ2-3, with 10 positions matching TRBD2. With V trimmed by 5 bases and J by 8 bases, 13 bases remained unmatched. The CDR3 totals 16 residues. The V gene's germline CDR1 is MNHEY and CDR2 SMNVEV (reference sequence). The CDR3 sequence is CASSPVGAGGQGTQYF. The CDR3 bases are TGTGCCAGCAGTCCCGTAGGAGCGGGGGGGCAGGGTACGCAGTATTTT.

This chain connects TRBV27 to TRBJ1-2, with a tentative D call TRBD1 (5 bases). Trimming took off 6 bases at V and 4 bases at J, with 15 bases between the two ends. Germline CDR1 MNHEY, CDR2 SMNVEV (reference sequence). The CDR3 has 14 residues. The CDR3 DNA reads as TGTGCCAGCAGCCCCCAGGGTATAGGCTATGGCTACACCTTC. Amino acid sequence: CASSPQGIGYGYTF.

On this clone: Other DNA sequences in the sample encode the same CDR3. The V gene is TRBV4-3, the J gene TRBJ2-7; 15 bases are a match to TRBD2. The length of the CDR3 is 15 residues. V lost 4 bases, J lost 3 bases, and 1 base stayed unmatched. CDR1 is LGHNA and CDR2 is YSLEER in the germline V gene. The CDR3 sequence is CASSPGLAGGYEQYF. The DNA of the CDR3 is TGCGCCAGCAGCCCGGGACTAGCGGGGGGCTACGAGCAGTACTTC.

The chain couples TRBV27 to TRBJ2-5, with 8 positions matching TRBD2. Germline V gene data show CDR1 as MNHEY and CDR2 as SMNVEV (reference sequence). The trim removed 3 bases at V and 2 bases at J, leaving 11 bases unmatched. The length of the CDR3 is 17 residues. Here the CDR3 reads CASSFDGGGLLQETQYF. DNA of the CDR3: TGTGCCAGCAGTTTTGATGGCGGGGGGCTTCTTCAAGAGACCCAGTACTTC.

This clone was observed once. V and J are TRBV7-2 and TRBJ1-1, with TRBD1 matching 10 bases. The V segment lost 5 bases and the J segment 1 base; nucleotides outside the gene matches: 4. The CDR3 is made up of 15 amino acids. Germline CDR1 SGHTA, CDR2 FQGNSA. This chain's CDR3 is CASSQGDRGNTEAFF. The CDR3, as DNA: TGTGCCAGCAGCCAAGGGGACAGGGGGAACACTGAAGCTTTCTTT.

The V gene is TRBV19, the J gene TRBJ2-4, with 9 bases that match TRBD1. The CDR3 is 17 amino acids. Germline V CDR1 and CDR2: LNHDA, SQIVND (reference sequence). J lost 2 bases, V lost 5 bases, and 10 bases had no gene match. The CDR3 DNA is TGTGCCAGTAGTCACCGGGACAGGGTGGGCACCAAAAACATTCAGTACTTC. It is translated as CASSHRDRVGTKNIQYF.

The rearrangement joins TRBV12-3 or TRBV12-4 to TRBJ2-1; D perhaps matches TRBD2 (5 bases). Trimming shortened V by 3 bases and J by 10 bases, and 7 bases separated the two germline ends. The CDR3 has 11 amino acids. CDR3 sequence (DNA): TGTGCCAGCAGTTTGGGAGACGAGCAGTTCTTC. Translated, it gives CASSLGDEQFF.

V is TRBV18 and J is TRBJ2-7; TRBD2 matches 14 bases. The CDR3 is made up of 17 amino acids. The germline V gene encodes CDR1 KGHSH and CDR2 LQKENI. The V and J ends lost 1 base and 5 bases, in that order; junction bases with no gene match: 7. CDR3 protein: CASSPLIGLAGGHEQYF. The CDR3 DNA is TGTGCCAGCTCACCACTAATTGGACTAGCGGGGGGCCACGAGCAGTACTTC.

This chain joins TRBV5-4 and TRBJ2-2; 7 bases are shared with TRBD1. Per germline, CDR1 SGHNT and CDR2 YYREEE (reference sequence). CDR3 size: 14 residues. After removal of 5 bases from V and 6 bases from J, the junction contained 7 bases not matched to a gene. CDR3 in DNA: TGTGCCAGCAGTTCCAAGGGGGCGGCCGGGGAGCTGTTTTTT. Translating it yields CASSSKGAAGELFF. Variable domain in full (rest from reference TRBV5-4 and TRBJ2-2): ETGVTQSPTHLIKTRGQQVTLRCSSQSGHNTVSWYQQALGQGPQFIFQYYREEENGRGNFPPRFSGLQFPNYSSELNVNALELDDSALYLCASSSKGAAGELFFGEGSRLTVL.

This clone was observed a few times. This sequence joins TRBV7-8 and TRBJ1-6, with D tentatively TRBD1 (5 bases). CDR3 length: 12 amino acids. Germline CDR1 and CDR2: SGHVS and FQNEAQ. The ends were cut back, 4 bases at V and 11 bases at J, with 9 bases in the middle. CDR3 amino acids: CASSSDTAPLHF. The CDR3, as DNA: TGTGCCAGCAGCTCGGACACGGCACCCCTCCACTTT.